The 21 T cell receptor beta chains presented below share a single source sample, sequenced in a study of T cells in localized non-small cell lung cancer. The table came from immunoSEQ multiplex PCR; TCRdb's copy has only in-frame clones and leaves some out. The profile shows roughly 66,000 clones, roughly nine tenths of them singletons. The material sequenced was peripheral blood, taken before any cancer treatment. The receptors were sampled from a woman aged 35-75 years with stage I lung adenocarcinoma.

This rearrangement joins TRBV19 to TRBJ1-5, with D maybe TRBD1 (6 bases). V lost 6 bases to trimming and J lost 3 bases, with 12 bases between them. Germline V CDR1 and CDR2: LNHDA, SQIVND (reference sequence). The CDR3 is 14 residues long. As DNA, the CDR3 is TGTGCCAGTAGATTACAGGGATCCAATCAGCCCCAGCATTTT. Amino acid sequence: CASRLQGSNQPQHF.

The V gene is TRBV7-3, the J gene TRBJ1-1; possible D gene TRBD1, 6 bases. The CDR3 consists of 16 residues. Germline CDR1 and CDR2: SGHTA and FQGTGA. Trimming shortened V by 1 base and J by 4 bases, and 16 bases separated the two germline ends. CDR3 loop: CASSLMAGVISTEAFF. The CDR3, as DNA: TGTGCCAGCAGCTTAATGGCAGGGGTCATTAGCACTGAAGCTTTCTTT.

J is TRBJ2-6 and V is TRBV5-6, with D possibly TRBD1 on 7 matching bases. The V end lost 4 bases, the J end lost 0 bases, and 17 bases lay between the germline ends. The V gene's germline CDR1 is SGHDT and CDR2 YYEEEE. CDR3 length equals 18 residues. The CDR3 loop is CASSITRGDPSGANVLTF. CDR3 sequence (DNA): TGTGCCAGCAGCATCACCAGGGGGGATCCCTCTGGGGCCAACGTCCTGACTTTC.

The J gene is TRBJ2-1, the V gene TRBV9, with D perhaps matching TRBD1 or TRBD2 (5 bases each). CDR1 and CDR2 (germline): SGDLS, YYNGEE. The CDR3 runs to 16 residues. Trimming pared 1 base from V and 8 bases from J, leaving 19 bases between. CDR3 residues: CASSVMRGSARDEQFF. For the CDR3, the DNA is TGTGCCAGCAGCGTAATGAGAGGGAGCGCCAGGGATGAGCAGTTCTTC.

CDR3 nucleotides: TGCGCCAGCAGCCAAGATCGGGCGGGAGGTACCCAAGAGACCCAGTACTTC. Protein: CASSQDRAGGTQETQYF. The chain is built from TRBV4-1 and TRBJ2-5, with TRBD2 matching over 8 bases. Germline V gives CDR1 MGHRA, CDR2 YSYEKL. The CDR3 consists of 17 residues. With V trimmed by 0 bases and J by 1 base, 7 bases remained unmatched.

The V and J genes are TRBV2 and TRBJ2-2, with D perhaps TRBD1 (6 bases). Germline V CDR1 and CDR2: SNHLY, FYNNEI. CDR3 length: 15 residues. V was trimmed by 6 bases and J by 6 bases, leaving 17 bases between them. Here the CDR3 DNA reads TGTGCCAGCAGGGGGATGACAGGTTCGGCCGGGGAGCTGTTTTTT. Encoded protein: CASRGMTGSAGELFF.

This clone has more than one count but fewer than ten. J is TRBJ1-2 and V is TRBV4-2, with TRBD1 identical over 9 bases. CDR1 LGHNA and CDR2 YNFKEQ come from the germline V gene. This CDR3 region has 14 residues. Unmatched junction bases numbered 4, after V lost 2 bases and J lost 6 bases. In DNA, the CDR3 is TGTGCCAGCAGCCAATTACAGGGGGCGCATGGCTACACCTTC. Protein sequence: CASSQLQGAHGYTF.

This chain connects TRBV29-1 to TRBJ1-2; 7 bases agree with TRBD1. This CDR3 has 12 amino acids. Germline V lookup: CDR1 SQVTM, CDR2 ANQGSEA. The V gene end was trimmed by 4 bases and the J gene end by 2 bases; junction bases not matched to a gene: 1. Here the CDR3 reads CSVVQGNYGYTF. The CDR3 bases are TGCAGCGTTGTACAGGGGAACTATGGCTACACCTTC.

This chain uses TRBV18 with TRBJ2-7; maybe TRBD1 (6 bases). V was clipped by 6 bases and J by 3 bases, with 15 bases between them. The germline CDR1 and CDR2 sequences are KGHSH and LQKENI. This CDR3 is built from 14 residues. The CDR3 loop is CASSLSGQIYEQYF. The CDR3 bases are TGTGCCAGCTCCCTGAGTGGACAGATCTACGAGCAGTACTTC.

The chain carries TRBV5-6 and TRBJ1-2; TRBD1 is a possible D gene (6 bases). V lost 5 bases to trimming and J lost 1 base, with 12 bases between them. CDR1 is SGHDT, CDR2 YYEEEE, per germline. The CDR3 length is 14 residues. The CDR3 nucleotides are TGTGCCAGCAGTCGCGACAGGTATAACTATGGCTACACCTTC. It translates to CASSRDRYNYGYTF.

In regard to this clone: One end of the junction fails to match germline, which may point to a read error. This rearrangement joins TRBV19 to TRBJ1-1, with 10 bases fitting TRBD1. There are 16 residues in the CDR3. Germline V gene sequence: CDR1 LNHDA, CDR2 SQIVND (reference sequence). The CDR3 coding sequence is TGTGCCAGTAGAATAGGGACAGGGGCCAAGAACACTGAAGCTTTCTTT. Its translation: CASRIGTGAKNTEAFF.

The genes are TRBV19 and TRBJ2-5; 9 positions match TRBD1. The CDR3 totals 17 residues. Germline CDR1 and CDR2: LNHDA and SQIVND (reference sequence). Germline trimming cut 4 bases from V and 2 bases from J; bases unmatched to any gene: 11. CDR3: CASSTGWTGDGQETQYF. CDR3 DNA sequence: TGTGCCAGTAGTACAGGCTGGACAGGGGACGGGCAAGAGACCCAGTACTTC.

The gene calls are TRBV5-1 and TRBJ2-3; 14 bases line up with TRBD2. This CDR3 spans 17 amino acids. Germline assignment: CDR1 SGHRS and CDR2 YFSETQ. V lost 4 bases and J lost 0; bases outside the gene matches: 4. CDR3 DNA sequence: TGCGCCAGCAGCATCCGGACTAGCGGGGGGAGCACAGATACGCAGTATTTT. Its translation: CASSIRTSGGSTDTQYF.

The J gene is TRBJ2-7, the V gene TRBV29-1, with unresolved D. Trimming shortened V by 6 bases and J by 2 bases, and 20 bases separated the two germline ends. Per germline, CDR1 SQVTM and CDR2 ANQGSEA. The CDR3 spans 15 residues. For the CDR3, the DNA is TGCAGCGTAAGTGGCTCGGCAGCGCATCCCTACGAGCAGTACTTC. Translating it yields CSVSGSAAHPYEQYF.

For the CDR3, the DNA is TGTGCCAGCAGTCGTGACAGGGACACTGAAGCTTTCTTT. Its protein product is CASSRDRDTEAFF. This chain joins TRBV6-5 and TRBJ1-1, with 7 bases lining up with TRBD1. V lost 5 bases, J lost 3 bases, and 3 bases stayed unmatched. The CDR3 contains 13 residues. CDR1 is MNHEY and CDR2 is SVGAGI in the germline V gene.

This clone has just a few counts. The chain recombines TRBV13 with TRBJ1-1; 7 nucleotides line up with TRBD1. This CDR3 spans 16 amino acids. After removal of 5 bases from V and 6 bases from J, the junction contained 15 bases not matched to a gene. From germline, CDR1 is PRHDT and CDR2 FYEKMQ (reference sequence). The CDR3 nucleotides are TGTGCCAGCAGCCCGGCCGGGACAGTGGGTCGGGCTGAAGCTTTCTTT. Amino acids: CASSPAGTVGRAEAFF.

The table lists this clone with a count of one. This rearrangement joins TRBV4-3 to TRBJ2-7; D may be TRBD2 (6 bases). This CDR3 region has 20 residues. V was shortened by 4 bases and J by 3 bases, with 31 bases between the two germline ends. Germline loops: CDR1 LGHNA, CDR2 YSLEER. CDR3: CASSPGSWRDPPRGDYEQYF. The CDR3 region has the DNA TGCGCCAGCAGCCCCGGGTCCTGGCGGGACCCACCTAGGGGAGACTACGAGCAGTACTTC.

The chain combines TRBV20-1 with TRBJ2-2; D is unresolved. CDR3 size: 11 residues. Trimming pared 5 bases from V and 5 bases from J, leaving 6 bases between. The germline V gene encodes CDR1 DFQATT and CDR2 SNEGSKA (reference sequence). The CDR3 DNA follows: TGCAGTGCTGGGATAACCGGGGAGCTGTTTTTT. Amino acid sequence: CSAGITGELFF.

V is TRBV2 and J is TRBJ1-2; TRBD1 matches 10 bases. Germline V gene lookup returns CDR1 SNHLY and CDR2 FYNNEI. The junction had 7 bases not matched to a gene; V was cut back by 4 bases and J by 5 bases. The CDR3 is 15 residues long. The CDR3, as DNA: TGTGCCAGCAGTGCCCGGGACAGGGGAGGGTATGGCTACACCTTC. As protein: CASSARDRGGYGYTF.

The chain carries TRBV6-1 and TRBJ1-1, with 7 positions matching TRBD1. The V segment lost 2 bases and the J segment 8 bases; nucleotides outside the gene matches: 5. There are 13 residues in the CDR3. Germline CDR1 MNHNS, CDR2 SASEGT. The CDR3 sequence is CASSESTGWEAFF. The DNA for the CDR3 is TGTGCCAGCAGTGAATCGACAGGGTGGGAAGCTTTCTTT.

The table lists this clone with a few counts. The chain uses TRBV6-4 and TRBJ2-2, with 12 nucleotides matching TRBD2. The CDR3 spans 16 residues. V dropped 5 bases and J dropped 4; count of bases not matched to a gene: 5. Germline V CDR1 and CDR2: MRHNA, SNTAGT. CDR3 sequence: CASSRLAGALTGELFF. The CDR3 region has the DNA TGTGCCAGCAGTCGACTAGCGGGGGCCCTCACCGGGGAGCTGTTTTTT.